This T cell receptor (beta chain) was documented in a study of shared clonotypes between healthy human individuals. Findings and caveats of the study: Naive subsets generally had larger estimated richness than memory subsets. Clonotype sharing among donors, it was expected, would be affected by sequencing depth. Clonotypes that were shared across a handful of donors made up about 5.1% of naive CD4 clonotypes.

V lost 5 bases, J lost 7 bases, and 17 bases lay in between. The CDR3 is 15 residues long. Germline V CDR1 and CDR2: SGHAT, FQNNGV. On this clone: Its specificity is unknown.

The table came from immunoSEQ multiplex PCR; TCRdb's copy has only in-frame clones and leaves some out. The data show roughly 2.6 million clones, roughly 92% seen once. Sequencing used naive CD4+ T cells sorted from blood. Subset in this sample: CD45RA+ positively selected. The source is a man between 18 and 35 years old in good health. V is TRBV11-2 and J is TRBJ2-2; possible D gene TRBD1, 5 bases. For the CDR3, the DNA is TGTGCCAGCAGCCTATATAAAGGGGTGGGCGGGGAGCTGTTTTTT. Translation: CASSLYKGVGGELFF.